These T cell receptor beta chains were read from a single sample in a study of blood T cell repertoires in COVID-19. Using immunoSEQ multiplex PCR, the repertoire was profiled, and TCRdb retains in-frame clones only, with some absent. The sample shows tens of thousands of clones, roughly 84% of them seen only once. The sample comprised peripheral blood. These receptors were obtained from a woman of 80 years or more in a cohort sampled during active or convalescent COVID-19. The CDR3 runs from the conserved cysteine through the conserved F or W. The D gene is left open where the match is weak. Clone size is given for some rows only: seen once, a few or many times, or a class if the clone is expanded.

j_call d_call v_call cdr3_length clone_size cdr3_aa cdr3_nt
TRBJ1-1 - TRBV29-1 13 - CSASTDMNTEAFF TGCAGCGCCTCGACAGATATGAACACTGAAGCTTTCTTT
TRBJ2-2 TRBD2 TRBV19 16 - CASSTRLAGNTGELFF TGTGCCAGTAGTACCCGACTAGCGGGGAACACCGGGGAGCTGTTTTTT
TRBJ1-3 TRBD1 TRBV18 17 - CASSPPGQMISGNTIYF TGTGCCAGCTCCCCACCGGGACAGATGATCTCTGGAAACACCATATATTTT
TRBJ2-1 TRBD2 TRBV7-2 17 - CASSSRTSGKAYNEQFF TGTGCCAGCAGCTCCCGGACTAGCGGGAAAGCCTACAATGAGCAGTTCTTC
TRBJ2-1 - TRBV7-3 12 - CASSASGSPQFF TGTGCCAGCAGCGCATCGGGGTCTCCGCAGTTCTTC
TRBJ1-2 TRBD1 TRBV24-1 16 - CATSDGRDRGFGGYTF TGTGCCACCAGTGATGGCCGGGACAGGGGGTTCGGGGGCTACACCTTC
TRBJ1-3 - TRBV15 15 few CATSRDPTRGNTIYF TGTGCCACCAGCAGAGATCCCACCCGGGGAAACACCATATATTTT
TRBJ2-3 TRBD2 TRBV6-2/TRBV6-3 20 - CASTPLGLAGGRLSTDTQYF TGTGCCAGCACCCCCTTGGGACTAGCGGGAGGCCGATTAAGCACAGATACGCAGTATTTT
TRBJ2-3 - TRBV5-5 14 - CASSLTYSTDTQYF TGTGCCAGCAGCTTGACATATAGCACAGATACGCAGTATTTT
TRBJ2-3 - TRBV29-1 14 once CSAGQARGTDTQYF TGCAGCGCTGGACAGGCCCGGGGGACAGATACGCAGTATTTT
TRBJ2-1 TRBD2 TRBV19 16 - CASTETSGRYTNEQFF TGTGCCAGTACCGAGACTAGCGGGAGATATACAAATGAGCAGTTCTTC
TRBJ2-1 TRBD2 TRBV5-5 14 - CASNPSGSYNEQFF TGTGCCAGCAACCCTAGCGGCTCCTACAATGAGCAGTTCTTC
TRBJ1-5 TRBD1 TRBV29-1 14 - CSVNIGGSDQPQHF TGCAGCGTTAATATAGGGGGCTCAGATCAGCCCCAGCATTTT
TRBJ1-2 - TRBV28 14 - CASSLTSERGGYTF TGTGCCAGCAGTTTAACCTCTGAGCGGGGTGGCTACACCTTC
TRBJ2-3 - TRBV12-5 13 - CASGFRGSHTQYF TGTGCTAGTGGTTTTCGGGGAAGCCATACGCAGTATTTT
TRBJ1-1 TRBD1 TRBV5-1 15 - CASSLAEVRGYEAFF TGCGCCAGCAGCTTGGCCGAGGTCAGGGGGTATGAAGCTTTCTTT
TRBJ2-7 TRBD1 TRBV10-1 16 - CASSEGFAGQGHEQYF TGCGCCAGCAGTGAGGGATTTGCGGGACAGGGACACGAGCAGTACTTC
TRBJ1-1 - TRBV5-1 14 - CASSLDQGNTEAFF TGCGCCAGCAGCTTGGATCAGGGGAACACTGAAGCTTTCTTT
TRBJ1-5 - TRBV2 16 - CASSVRATGSNQPQHF TGTGCCAGCAGTGTCAGGGCTACCGGTAGCAATCAGCCCCAGCATTTT
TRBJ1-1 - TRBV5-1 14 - CASSSEPLIAEAFF TGCGCCAGCAGCTCAGAACCGCTTATTGCTGAAGCTTTCTTT
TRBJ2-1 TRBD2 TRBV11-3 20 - CASSSWVGQGTSGSKDEQFF TGTGCCAGCAGCTCATGGGTTGGACAGGGGACTAGCGGGAGTAAAGATGAGCAGTTCTTC
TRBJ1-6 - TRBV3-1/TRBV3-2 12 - CASSHRSPFLHF TGTGCCAGCAGCCACCGCAGTCCCTTCCTCCACTTT
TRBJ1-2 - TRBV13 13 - CASTPRGGRGYTF TGTGCCAGCACCCCCCGGGGGGGAAGGGGCTACACCTTC
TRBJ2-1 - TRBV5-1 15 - CASSLERSSYNEQFF TGCGCCAGCAGCTTGGAGCGTAGCTCCTACAATGAGCAGTTCTTC
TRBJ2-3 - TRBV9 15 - CASSVEWASTDTQYF TGTGCCAGCAGCGTAGAGTGGGCTAGCACAGATACGCAGTATTTT
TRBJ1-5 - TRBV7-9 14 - CASSLGLGDQPQHF TGTGCCAGCAGCTTAGGATTAGGGGATCAGCCCCAGCATTTT
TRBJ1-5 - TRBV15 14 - CATSSMYSNQPQHF TGTGCCACCAGCAGTATGTATAGCAATCAGCCCCAGCATTTT
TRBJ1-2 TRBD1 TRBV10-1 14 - CASSEGDRPYGYTF TGCGCCAGCAGTGAAGGGGACAGACCCTATGGCTACACCTTC
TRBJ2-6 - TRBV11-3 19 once CASSFLGSGANSGANVLTF TGTGCCAGCAGCTTTCTTGGTTCAGGGGCGAACTCTGGGGCCAACGTCCTGACTTTC
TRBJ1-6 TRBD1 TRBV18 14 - CASSEDRGASPLHF TGTGCCAGCTCTGAAGACAGGGGGGCTTCACCCCTCCACTTT
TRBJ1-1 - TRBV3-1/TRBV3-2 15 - CASSRGAGSDTEAFF TGTGCCAGCAGCCGTGGGGCAGGATCGGACACTGAAGCTTTCTTT
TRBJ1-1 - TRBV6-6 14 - CASSYDTLNTEAFF TGTGCCAGCAGTTACGACACTCTGAACACTGAAGCTTTCTTT
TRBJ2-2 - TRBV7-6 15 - CASSLVQKNTGELFF TGTGCCAGCAGCTTAGTTCAGAAGAACACCGGGGAGCTGTTTTTT
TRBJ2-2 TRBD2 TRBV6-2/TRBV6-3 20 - CASSFQFGTSGPRGTGELFF TGTGCCAGCAGTTTCCAATTTGGGACTAGCGGGCCCCGAGGGACCGGGGAGCTGTTTTTT
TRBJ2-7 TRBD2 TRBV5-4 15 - CASSLEGQREGEQYF TGTGCCAGCAGCCTGGAAGGGCAGCGGGAAGGCGAGCAGTACTTC
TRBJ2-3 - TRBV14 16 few CASSSRYSGGPDTQYF TGTGCCAGCAGCTCCCGCTACTCTGGAGGCCCAGATACGCAGTATTTT
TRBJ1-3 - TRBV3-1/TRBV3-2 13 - CATTGSSGNTIYF TGTGCCACCACAGGGAGCTCTGGAAACACCATATATTTT
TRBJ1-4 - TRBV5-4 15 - CASSPSGKPNEKLFF TGTGCCAGCAGCCCATCAGGGAAGCCTAATGAAAAACTGTTTTTT
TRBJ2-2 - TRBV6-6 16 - CASSYSGGGPSGELFF TGTGCCAGCAGTTACTCGGGGGGGGGCCCATCCGGGGAGCTGTTTTTT
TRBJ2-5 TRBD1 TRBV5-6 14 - CASSRGQLGETQYF TGTGCCAGCAGCCGGGGACAGTTGGGGGAGACCCAGTACTTC
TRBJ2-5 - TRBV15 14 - CATSRGAQYETQYF TGTGCCACCAGCAGAGGGGCCCAGTATGAGACCCAGTACTTC
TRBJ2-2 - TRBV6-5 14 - CASSSGLNTGELFF TGTGCCAGCAGTAGCGGGCTGAACACCGGGGAGCTGTTTTTT
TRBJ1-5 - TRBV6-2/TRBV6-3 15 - CASSSRGNSNQPQHF TGTGCCAGCAGTTCCCGGGGTAATAGCAATCAGCCCCAGCATTTT
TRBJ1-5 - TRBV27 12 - CATGVGNQPQHF TGTGCCACAGGTGTGGGCAATCAGCCCCAGCATTTT
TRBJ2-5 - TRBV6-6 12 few CASSSGTLTQYF TGTGCCAGCAGTTCCGGGACTCTGACCCAGTACTTC
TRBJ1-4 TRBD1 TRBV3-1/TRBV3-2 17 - CASSLKMTGRNNEKLFF TGTGCCAGCAGCCTTAAAATGACAGGGAGGAATAATGAAAAACTGTTTTTT
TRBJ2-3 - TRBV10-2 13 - CASRVPGTDTQYF TGCGCCAGCCGGGTCCCAGGCACAGATACGCAGTATTTT
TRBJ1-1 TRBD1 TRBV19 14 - CASGQAGGGTEAFF TGTGCCAGTGGCCAGGCAGGGGGCGGCACTGAAGCTTTCTTT
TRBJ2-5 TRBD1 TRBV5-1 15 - CASSFQDRNQETQYF TGCGCCAGCAGCTTTCAGGACAGGAACCAAGAGACCCAGTACTTC
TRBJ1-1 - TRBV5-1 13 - CASRGFSGTEAFF TGCGCCAGCCGCGGTTTTTCGGGCACTGAAGCTTTCTTT
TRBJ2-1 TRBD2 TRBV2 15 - CASSDYGRGGKEQFF TGTGCCAGCAGTGATTATGGGCGGGGGGGGAAGGAGCAGTTCTTC
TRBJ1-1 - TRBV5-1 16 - CASSPSVGTLNTEAFF TGCGCCAGCAGCCCGTCAGTCGGGACACTGAACACTGAAGCTTTCTTT
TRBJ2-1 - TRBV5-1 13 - CASSLNFVAEQFF TGCGCCAGCAGCTTGAATTTTGTGGCTGAGCAGTTCTTC
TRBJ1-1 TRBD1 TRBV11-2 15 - CASSFRTGGNTEAFF TGTGCCAGCAGCTTTCGAACAGGGGGGAACACTGAAGCTTTCTTT
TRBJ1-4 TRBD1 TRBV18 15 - CASSSTGGENEKLFF TGTGCCAGCTCGTCCACAGGGGGAGAAAATGAAAAACTGTTTTTT
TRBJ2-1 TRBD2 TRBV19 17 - CASSSFQLAVTFNEQFF TGTGCCAGTAGTAGCTTCCAACTAGCGGTAACCTTCAATGAGCAGTTCTTC
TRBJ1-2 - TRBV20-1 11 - CSARQAYGYTF TGCAGTGCCAGACAGGCCTATGGCTACACCTTC
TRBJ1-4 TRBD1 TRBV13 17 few CASSLMGQLATNEKLFF TGTGCCAGCAGCTTAATGGGACAGCTTGCAACTAATGAAAAACTGTTTTTT
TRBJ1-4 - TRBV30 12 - CAWSAVSEKLFF TGTGCCTGGAGTGCGGTCTCGGAAAAACTGTTTTTT
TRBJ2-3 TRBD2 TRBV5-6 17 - CASSLPGLAQGTDTQYF TGTGCCAGCAGCTTACCGGGACTAGCGCAAGGCACAGATACGCAGTATTTT